The 30 T cell receptor beta chains below all came from one sample that was sequenced in a study of blood T cell repertoires in COVID-19. Generated by immunoSEQ multiplex PCR, the TCRdb table keeps only in-frame clones and is missing some. The top ten hold about 9% of the sample, which has over 85,000 clones, approximately 82% seen once. Sequenced sample: peripheral blood. Source of these receptors: a man aged 60 to 75 with active or convalescent COVID-19.

The chain combines TRBV7-9 with TRBJ2-5, with TRBD2 matching 8 bases. Germline lookup yields CDR1 SEHNR and CDR2 FQNEAQ (reference sequence). The CDR3 has 15 residues. The V gene end was trimmed by 1 base and the J gene end by 4 bases; junction bases not matched to a gene: 5. CDR3 in amino acids: CASSLGLLAGETQYF. The CDR3, as DNA: TGTGCCAGCAGCTTAGGGTTGCTAGCGGGAGAGACCCAGTACTTC.

CDR3 amino acids: CASLAGQSTGELFF. The CDR3 DNA sequence: TGCGCCAGCTTAGCAGGGCAGTCCACCGGGGAGCTGTTTTTT. The gene calls are TRBV5-1 and TRBJ2-2, with a tentative D call TRBD1 (5 bases). V was trimmed by 7 bases and J by 4 bases, leaving 14 bases between them. There are 14 residues in the CDR3. Per germline, CDR1 SGHRS and CDR2 YFSETQ.

This clone has just one count. V gene TRBV7-9 combines with J gene TRBJ2-2; D perhaps matches TRBD2 (5 bases). This CDR3 contains 16 residues. Deletions cut 0 bases from V and 8 bases from J, with 16 bases between. Germline-derived CDR1 and CDR2 are SEHNR and FQNEAQ (reference sequence). In DNA, the CDR3 is TGTGCCAGCAGCTTAGCGTCAGGAGGTCTCGCGGGGGAGCTGTTTTTT. Amino acids: CASSLASGGLAGELFF.

The sample holds a few counts of this clone. The rearrangement uses TRBV3-1 (or the pseudogene TRBV3-2) and TRBJ1-1; D perhaps matches TRBD1 (5 bases). Germline V gene sequence: CDR1 LGHDT, CDR2 YNNKEL (reference sequence). The V end was cut by 4 bases, the J end by 7 bases, with 13 bases between. The CDR3 length is 13 residues. The CDR3 loop reads CASSLGHSLEAFF. The CDR3 DNA reads as TGTGCCAGCAGCCTAGGACACAGCCTTGAAGCTTTCTTT.

This clone has more than one count but fewer than ten. The V and J genes are TRBV29-1 and TRBJ2-3; TRBD2 is a possible D gene (6 bases). The CDR3 runs to 17 residues. Trimming left V 2 bases short and J 6 bases short, with 24 bases between. In germline, CDR1 is SQVTM, CDR2 ANQGSEA. CDR3 in amino acids: CSVETVGGRSTGDTQYF. CDR3 in DNA: TGCAGCGTTGAAACGGTGGGTGGGAGGAGCACGGGTGATACGCAGTATTTT.

V gene TRBV3-1 (or the pseudogene TRBV3-2) combines with J gene TRBJ1-1; D is undetermined. The CDR3 is 13 amino acids. The V gene lost 4 bases and the J gene lost 5 bases, with 11 bases spanning the gap. Germline CDR1 reads LGHDT; CDR2 reads YNNKEL (reference sequence). CDR3 sequence (DNA): TGTGCCAGCAGCCTGGAGCGGAAAACTGAAGCTTTCTTT. As protein: CASSLERKTEAFF.

A few counts support this clone. V is TRBV5-1 and J is TRBJ2-2, with TRBD1 matching over 7 bases. After removal of 2 bases from V and 7 bases from J, the junction contained 5 bases not matched to a gene. This CDR3 spans 14 amino acids. The germline V gene has CDR1 SGHRS and CDR2 YFSETQ. The CDR3 loop reads CASSLQDRVGELFF. The CDR3 DNA reads as TGCGCCAGCAGCTTACAAGACAGGGTCGGGGAGCTGTTTTTT.

The chain combines TRBV12-3 or TRBV12-4 with TRBJ1-1; a weak D match, TRBD1 (6 bases). Deletions cut 3 bases from V and 5 bases from J, with 10 bases between. This CDR3 region has 13 residues. The CDR3 protein is CASSFSGQTEAFF. The CDR3 DNA sequence: TGTGCCAGCAGTTTTTCGGGACAAACTGAAGCTTTCTTT.

This clone was observed a handful of times. This rearrangement joins TRBV6-5 to TRBJ1-4, with 9 bases fitting TRBD1. Germline assignment: CDR1 MNHEY and CDR2 SVGAGI. V lost 4 bases, J lost 10 bases, and 7 bases stayed unmatched. The CDR3 totals 14 residues. The CDR3 spells CASSSGTGLGKLFF. In DNA, the CDR3 is TGTGCCAGCAGTTCCGGGACAGGGCTGGGAAAACTGTTTTTT.

J is TRBJ2-1 and V is TRBV5-1; D gene unclear. With 3 bases removed from V and 7 bases from J, the gap between germline ends came to 5 bases. CDR1 is SGHRS, CDR2 YFSETQ, per germline. The CDR3 length is 11 residues. CDR3 sequence: CASSSSNEQFF. The CDR3 region has the DNA TGCGCCAGCAGCTCCTCTAATGAGCAGTTCTTC.

The J gene is TRBJ1-5, the V gene TRBV10-1; D perhaps matches TRBD1 (6 bases). The V end lost 7 bases, the J end lost 5 bases, and 12 bases lay between the germline ends. The CDR3 totals 13 residues. Germline CDR1 and CDR2: WNHNN and SYGVQD (reference sequence). For the CDR3, the DNA is TGCGCCAGCAACGGGACACCGGATCAGCCCCAGCATTTT. Translated: CASNGTPDQPQHF.

The CDR3 nucleotides read TGCAGCGTGAGACCCGGGACAGGGGTCGGCTACACCTTC. This encodes CSVRPGTGVGYTF. The rearrangement joins TRBV29-1 to TRBJ1-2, with TRBD1 identical over 10 bases. CDR3 length: 13 amino acids. Germline CDR1 is SQVTM and CDR2 is ANQGSEA. V trimming: 6 bases; J trimming: 8 bases; junction bases outside the gene matches: 9.

This chain connects TRBV6-2 or TRBV6-3 to TRBJ2-2, with TRBD1 as a possible D gene (5 bases). Germline loops: CDR1 MNHEY, CDR2 SVGEGT. This CDR3 region has 15 residues. V lost 4 bases to trimming and J lost 2 bases, with 11 bases between them. CDR3 nucleotides: TGTGCCAGCAGTTTGACAGATCATAACACCGGGGAGCTGTTTTTT. Translation: CASSLTDHNTGELFF.

This chain uses TRBV5-5 with TRBJ2-1; 10 bases line up with TRBD2. This CDR3 contains 17 residues. Losses at the gene ends were 2 bases for V and 7 bases for J; bases not matched to a gene: 12. Germline values: CDR1 SGHKS, CDR2 YYEKEE (reference sequence). The CDR3 coding sequence is TGTGCCAGCAGCTTTTCTGTGCAGGGACTAGCGAGTAATGAGCAGTTCTTC. This codes for CASSFSVQGLASNEQFF.

The chain links TRBV30 to TRBJ1-2; D may be TRBD1 (5 bases). CDR1 and CDR2 from the germline V gene are GTSNPN and SVGIG (reference sequence). The length of the CDR3 is 13 residues. V lost 2 bases and J lost 1, with 8 bases in between. The CDR3 protein is CAWSTTVNYGYTF. The CDR3 region has the DNA TGTGCCTGGAGTACGACAGTTAACTATGGCTACACCTTC.

The rearrangement uses TRBV27 and TRBJ1-2; weak D call: TRBD1 (6 bases). Trimming removed 4 bases from V and 4 bases from J, with 22 bases in between. Germline CDR1 reads MNHEY; CDR2 reads SMNVEV (reference sequence). The CDR3 spans 17 residues. CDR3 nucleotides: TGTGCCAGCAGTTCCTACCCTAAGGGGGGGTTTGGCTATGGCTACACCTTC. Amino acid sequence: CASSSYPKGGFGYGYTF.

The chain carries TRBV6-5 and TRBJ2-5, with TRBD1 as a possible D gene (6 bases). Germline-derived CDR1 and CDR2 are MNHEY and SVGAGI. The CDR3 consists of 14 residues. The V end lost 6 bases, the J end lost 1 base, and 12 bases lay between the germline ends. The CDR3 bases are TGTGCCAGCAGGAGACGCAGGGGCCAAGAGACCCAGTACTTC. Translated, it gives CASRRRRGQETQYF.

The chain joins TRBV2 to TRBJ2-1; 8 bases match TRBD2. V lost 4 bases, J lost 4 bases, and 9 bases stayed unmatched. CDR3 length: 16 residues. Germline assignment: CDR1 SNHLY and CDR2 FYNNEI. DNA of the CDR3: TGTGCCAGCAGTGTCTTAGCGGGACTTTCGTACAATGAGCAGTTCTTC. Amino acids: CASSVLAGLSYNEQFF.

This rearrangement joins TRBV7-9 to TRBJ1-1; perhaps TRBD1 as D (6 bases). The germline CDR1 and CDR2 sequences are SEHNR and FQNEAQ (reference sequence). V lost 5 bases and J 4 bases, leaving 14 bases between the germline ends. There are 14 residues in the CDR3. The CDR3 region is CASSTWTDGTEAFF. The DNA for the CDR3 is TGTGCCAGCAGCACTTGGACAGACGGCACTGAAGCTTTCTTT. The whole variable domain, remainder taken from reference TRBV7-9 and TRBJ1-1, is DTGVSQNPRHKITKRGQNVTFRCDPISEHNRLYWYRQTLGQGPEFLTYFQNEAQLEKSRLLSDRFSAERPKGSFSTLEIQRTEQGDSAMYLCASSTWTDGTEAFFGQGTRLTVV.

V is TRBV5-8 and J is TRBJ1-1, with 7 nucleotides matching TRBD1. V shed 0 bases, J shed 4 bases, and the junction held 3 bases outside the gene matches. There are 14 residues in the CDR3. CDR1 SGHTS and CDR2 YDEGEE come from the germline V gene. CDR3 sequence reads: CASSLEPGGTEAFF. CDR3 DNA: TGTGCCAGCAGCTTGGAGCCAGGGGGCACTGAAGCTTTCTTT. Based on the CDR3 plus reference TRBV5-8 and TRBJ1-1, the full variable domain is EAGVTQSPTHLIKTRGQQATLRCSPISGHTSVYWYQQALGLGLQFLLWYDEGEERNRGNFPPRFSGRQFPNYSSELNVNALELEDSALYLCASSLEPGGTEAFFGQGTRLTVV.

The CDR3 loop reads CASSLGGRAKNIQYF. Written as DNA, the CDR3 is TGTGCCAGCAGTTTAGGGGGGAGGGCCAAAAACATTCAGTACTTC. The chain uses TRBV28 and TRBJ2-4; D possibly corresponds to TRBD2 (6 bases). The CDR3 runs 15 residues. Trimming shortened V by 2 bases and J by 1 base, and 9 bases separated the two germline ends. CDR1 and CDR2 from the germline V gene are MDHEN and SYDVKM.

The chain recombines TRBV7-2 with TRBJ1-2, with D perhaps matching TRBD1 (6 bases). Germline values: CDR1 SGHTA, CDR2 FQGNSA. The CDR3 covers 18 residues. V was trimmed by 3 bases and J by 5 bases, leaving 25 bases between them. The DNA for the CDR3 is TGTGCCAGCAGCTTTGGGGCCCGGGACAAACAATCGACGTATGGCTACACCTTC. Protein: CASSFGARDKQSTYGYTF. The full variable domain, in which reference TRBV7-2 and TRBJ1-2 provide the parts outside the CDR3, is GAGVSQSPSNKVTEKGKDVELRCDPISGHTALYWYRQSLGQGLEFLIYFQGNSAPDKSGLPSDRFSAERTGGSVSTLTIQRTQQEDSAVYLCASSFGARDKQSTYGYTFGSGTRLTVV.

The chain employs TRBV9 and TRBJ2-1; D is uncertain. The CDR3 consists of 12 residues. The germline V gene has CDR1 SGDLS and CDR2 YYNGEE. Trimming shortened V by 0 bases and J by 10 bases, and 8 bases separated the two germline ends. DNA for the CDR3: TGTGCCAGCAGCGTAGGACCCGGGGAGCAGTTCTTC. It yields the protein CASSVGPGEQFF.

This chain connects TRBV30 to TRBJ2-7; TRBD1 matches 7 bases. V gave up 0 bases and J gave up 4 bases; unmatched junction bases: 15. Germline V lookup: CDR1 GTSNPN, CDR2 SVGIG (reference sequence). The CDR3 runs to 17 residues. The CDR3 DNA is TGTGCCTGGAGTGTACGGCTAGGAAGACAGGGAGATTACGAGCAGTACTTC. This codes for CAWSVRLGRQGDYEQYF.

This clone was counted many times. The chain couples TRBV19 to TRBJ1-5; 9 bases line up with TRBD1. Germline V gene data show CDR1 as LNHDA and CDR2 as SQIVND (reference sequence). CDR3 length: 16 residues. After removal of 3 bases from V and 4 bases from J, the junction contained 7 bases not matched to a gene. CDR3: CASSMTGQGRNQPQHF. The CDR3 region has the DNA TGTGCCAGTAGTATGACAGGACAGGGGAGAAATCAGCCCCAGCATTTT.

The rearrangement uses TRBV28 and TRBJ2-1; 15 bases are shared with TRBD2. This CDR3 has 16 amino acids. Germline CDR1 reads MDHEN; CDR2 reads SYDVKM. J gave up 8 bases and V 5 bases, and 7 bases lay outside the gene matches. The CDR3 protein is CASSQAGLAGGYEQFF. The CDR3 coding sequence is TGTGCCAGCAGTCAGGCGGGACTAGCGGGAGGCTATGAGCAGTTCTTC.

The chain links TRBV28 to TRBJ2-7; 9 bases line up with TRBD2. Trimming removed 3 bases from V and 4 bases from J; junction bases left unmatched: 7. The CDR3 is 15 amino acids. The germline gives CDR1 MDHEN, CDR2 SYDVKM. Here the CDR3 reads CASSLGGRAKYEQYF. CDR3 sequence (DNA): TGTGCCAGCAGTTTGGGCGGGAGGGCCAAATACGAGCAGTACTTC.

This clone appeared a few times. J is TRBJ1-2 and V is TRBV30, with no clear D. The CDR3 length is 12 residues. CDR1 GTSNPN and CDR2 SVGIG come from the germline V gene (reference sequence). The ends were cut back, 3 bases at V and 7 bases at J, with 12 bases in the middle. The chain's CDR3 is CAWSYQTGGYTF. CDR3 DNA sequence: TGTGCCTGGAGCTATCAAACGGGTGGCTACACCTTC.

This chain links TRBV18 with TRBJ2-6; 8 nucleotides agree with TRBD1. The J segment lost 3 bases and the V segment lost 3 bases, leaving 1 base of the junction unmatched. Germline CDR1 is KGHSH and CDR2 is LQKENI. This CDR3 spans 15 amino acids. The CDR3 DNA reads as TGTGCCAGCTCACCGGACAGGGTTGGGGCCAACGTCCTGACTTTC. The encoded protein is CASSPDRVGANVLTF.

The rearrangement uses TRBV5-1 and TRBJ2-3, with D possibly matching TRBD2 (6 bases). The CDR3 sequence is 15 residues long. V was cut by 5 bases and J by 2 bases, with 15 bases left in between. Germline CDR1 and CDR2: SGHRS and YFSETQ. In nucleotides, the CDR3 is TGCGCCAGCAGAATAGAGGGGACTCTCACAGATACGCAGTATTTT. It is translated as CASRIEGTLTDTQYF.